This T cell receptor (beta chain) was identified in a study of OX40 agonist ivuxolimab in advanced cancers. The overall study: The patients' treatment was ivuxolimab, an agonistic anti-OX40 (CD134) antibody. General study points: Researchers report that CD8+ T cells had, on average, more expanded clones than CD4+. Blood T cells, both CD4+ and CD8+, expanded clonally by week 6 at 0.1 to 3.0 mg/kg. In the expanded peripheral T cells, antigen specificity was never determined.

CDR1 is LGHNA and CDR2 is YSLEER in the germline V gene. The V end was cut by 0 bases, the J end by 3 bases, with 6 bases between. The CDR3 extends over 13 amino acids. With regard to this clone: What it binds is unknown. In the same sample, other DNA sequences code for this CDR3.

Profiling relied on immunoSEQ multiplex PCR, and the TCRdb table lists in-frame clones only, not all of them. The data hold roughly 80,000 clones, with roughly 91% observed a single time. This chain joins TRBV4-3 and TRBJ2-7; no definite D call. Sample: CD4+ or CD8+ T cells sorted from blood, taken in a trial of the OX40 agonist ivuxolimab. The receptor's source is an adult with an advanced solid tumor such as melanoma, head and neck, liver or kidney cancer. The CDR3 here is CASSQDLGYEQYF. The CDR3 region has the DNA TGCGCCAGCAGCCAAGATCTGGGCTACGAGCAGTACTTC.